Only a few counts were recorded for the clone carrying this T cell receptor beta chain. Its antigen is unidentified. The data are from a study of CD8 T cells in ankylosing spondylitis. Study-wide results and limits: Seemingly distinctive of ankylosing spondylitis blood was a TCR beta motif formed by eight highly homologous variants.

The CDR3 has 14 amino acids. The V end lost 7 bases, the J end lost 1 base, and 13 bases lay between the germline ends. Using its own MiXCR run on the 5' RACE reads, TCRdb lists one record per CDR3 protein. Here the sample spans roughly 700,000 distinct CDR3 sequences, roughly 19% being singletons. This clonotype was sampled from a male donor with ankylosing spondylitis. The sequenced sample consisted of blood, either unsorted or a sorted T cell fraction (not recorded which). The gene calls are TRBV12-3 or TRBV12-4 and TRBJ1-1; D ambiguous. The DNA for the CDR3 is TGTGCCAGCACCCTTGGCCCCTCGAACACTGAAGCTTTCTTT. It yields the protein CASTLGPSNTEAFF.